The TCR beta chain described here comes from a study of PD-L1 blockade in urothelial cancer (dated by TCRdb to the late 2010s). Regarding the complete study: All patients started therapy around 2014 and received atezolizumab 1,200 mg intravenously every 3 weeks. About 85% of the 29 patients were males with bladder-origin urothelial cancer, and about 60% of the 29 reported a prior smoking history. Patients had an ECOG performance status of 0 or 1 and had received between 0 and 3 prior chemotherapy regimens. Blood samples were analyzed at 3 weeks after treatment start (second dose) and at 6 weeks after treatment start. Blood samples yielded a median of roughly 140,000 T cells and roughly 83,000 unique TCRs, with median clonality roughly 0.084. The study was an exploratory multi-omic analysis of somatic, immune and clinical correlates of response to PD-L1 blockade with atezolizumab in urothelial cancer. TCR sequencing covered pretreatment tumor samples and matched, serially collected peripheral blood taken before and after atezolizumab treatment. Durable clinical benefit was defined as a progression-free survival longer than 6 months, and TCR features were additionally tested against progression-free survival and overall survival. In the same patients, pretreatment tumors underwent whole exome sequencing and RNA sequencing in addition to TCR sequencing. About 10 patients achieved durable clinical benefit and roughly 20 did not. Pretreatment blood TCR-seq was available for about 27 patients, at least one posttreatment blood collection was obtained for around 25 patients, and tumor TCR-seq was available for around 25 patients.

Results and caveats for the whole study, not just this receptor: Among patients with durable benefit, tumor-associated TCR clones showed greater expansion in peripheral blood 3 weeks after treatment started (n of about 20, p = 0.022). Improved progression-free and overall survival was found to be associated with pretreatment peripheral blood TCR clonality below the median. Small sample size (n ≈ 29) and many exploratory analyses mean the results are intended to be hypothesis-generating.

This sample's time point label indicates: peripheral blood 6 weeks after treatment start. A cohort of around 29 patients with locally advanced or metastatic urothelial carcinoma, treated at Memorial Sloan Kettering on a trial protocol, was included. Peripheral blood mononuclear cells were collected from each patient pretreatment and during treatment, giving between 1 and 8 total time points per patient. The Qiagen DNeasy Blood extraction kit was used to purify genomic DNA from total PBMCs and tumor samples. PBMCs were collected pretreatment and during treatment, and were isolated and stored as previously described. The CDR3 spans 15 residues, from the cysteine through the phenylalanine. The read is trimmed to its CDR3 DNA, 45 bases read in frame from base 1. The V end gives up 4 bases and the J end 4 bases, leaving 6 bases in the junction not matched to a gene. For CDR1 and CDR2, the germline V gene (reference sequence) lists SEHNR and FQNEAQ.

Synthetic TCR analog templates were spiked into each PCR so that absolute template abundance could be estimated from read counts. Using the immunoSEQ assay, TCRbeta CDR3 regions were amplified from genomic DNA with bias-controlled V and J gene primers. Sequencing of rearranged TCRbeta segments was performed at approximately 20X coverage. The original methods were these. Sequencing errors were corrected by clustering and CDR3s were annotated against IMGT to assign V, D and J genes. Downstream analyses used only productive TCRbeta rearrangements and left out out-of-frame or stop-codon sequences. Clonality was computed as one minus Shannon entropy normalized by the log of the number of unique productive sequences. Fisher's exact test with Benjamini-Hochberg correction, using a cutoff of adjusted p below 0.01, was how clones that differed between time points or between blood and tumor were identified. TCRdb carries this immuneACCESS record with in-frame sequences only. Its versions omit some clonotypes, under half of them owing to an unresolved V gene in the studies checked, with the rest unexplained. Clone size and V and J calls were adopted from that table, with D and trimming inferred from the DNA. This sample lists 35,000 to 45,000 clones; 83% were detected once. The ten largest clonotypes hold around 16% of the sample.

On this clone itself: The clone's antigen remains unknown. The input lacks base qualities; no much larger clone sits a single base away.

Material: PBMCs, obtained around atezolizumab (anti-PD-L1) treatment. The clonotype was recovered from a man in his sixties with urothelial cancer. The rearranged chain carries TRBV7-9 and TRBJ1-1, with TRBD1 matching 10 junction bases. The DNA sequence is TGTGCCAGCAGCTGGCTGGGACAGGGGCTCACTGAAGCTTTCTTT. It translates as CASSWLGQGLTEAFF.